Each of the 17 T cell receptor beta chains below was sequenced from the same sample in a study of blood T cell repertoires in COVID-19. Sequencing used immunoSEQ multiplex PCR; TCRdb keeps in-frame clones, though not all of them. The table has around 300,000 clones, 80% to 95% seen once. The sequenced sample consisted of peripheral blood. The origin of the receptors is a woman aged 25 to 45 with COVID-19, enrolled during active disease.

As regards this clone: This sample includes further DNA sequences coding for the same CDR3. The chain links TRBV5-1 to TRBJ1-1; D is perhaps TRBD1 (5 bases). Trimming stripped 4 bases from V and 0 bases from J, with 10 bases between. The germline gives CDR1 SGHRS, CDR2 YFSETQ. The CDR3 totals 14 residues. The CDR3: CASSPGLMNTEAFF. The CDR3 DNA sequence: TGCGCCAGCAGCCCGGGACTGATGAACACTGAAGCTTTCTTT.

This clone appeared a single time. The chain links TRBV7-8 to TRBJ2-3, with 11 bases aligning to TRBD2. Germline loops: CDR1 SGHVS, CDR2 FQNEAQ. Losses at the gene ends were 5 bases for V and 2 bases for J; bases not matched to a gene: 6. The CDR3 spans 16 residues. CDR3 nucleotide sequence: TGTGCCAGCAGCAGATCTAGCGGGAGGACCACAGATACGCAGTATTTT. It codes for CASSRSSGRTTDTQYF.

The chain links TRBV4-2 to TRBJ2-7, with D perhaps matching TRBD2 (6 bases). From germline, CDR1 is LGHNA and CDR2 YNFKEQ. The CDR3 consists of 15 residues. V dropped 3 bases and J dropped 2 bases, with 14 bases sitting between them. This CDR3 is CASSQGTGEAYEQYF. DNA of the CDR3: TGTGCCAGCAGCCAGGGGACGGGGGAAGCCTACGAGCAGTACTTC.

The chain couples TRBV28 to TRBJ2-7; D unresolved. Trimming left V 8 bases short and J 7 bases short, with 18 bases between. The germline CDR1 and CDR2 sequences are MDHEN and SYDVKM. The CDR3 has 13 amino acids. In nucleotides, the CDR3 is TGTGCCAGCCTCCACGGAGTTTCATGGGAGCAGTACTTC. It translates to CASLHGVSWEQYF.

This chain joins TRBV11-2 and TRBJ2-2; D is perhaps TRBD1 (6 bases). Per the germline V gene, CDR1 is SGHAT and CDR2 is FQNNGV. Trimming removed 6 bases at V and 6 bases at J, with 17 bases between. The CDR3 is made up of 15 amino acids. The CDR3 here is CASSPIVGAAGELFF. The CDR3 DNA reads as TGTGCCAGCAGTCCGATAGTGGGGGCAGCCGGGGAGCTGTTTTTT. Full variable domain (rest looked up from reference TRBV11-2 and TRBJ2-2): EAGVAQSPRYKIIEKRQSVAFWCNPISGHATLYWYQQILGQGPKLLIQFQNNGVVDDSQLPKDRFSAERLKGVDSTLKIQPAKLEDSAVYLCASSPIVGAAGELFFGEGSRLTVL.

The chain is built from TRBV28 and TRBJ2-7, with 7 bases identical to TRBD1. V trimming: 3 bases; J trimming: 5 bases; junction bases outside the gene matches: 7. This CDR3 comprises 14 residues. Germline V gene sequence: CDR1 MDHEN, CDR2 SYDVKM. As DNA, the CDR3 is TGTGCCAGCAGTTTTGAGACAGGGTTCCACGAGCAGTACTTC. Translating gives CASSFETGFHEQYF. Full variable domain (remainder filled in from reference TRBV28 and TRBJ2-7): DVKVTQSSRYLVKRTGEKVFLECVQDMDHENMFWYRQDPGLGLRLIYFSYDVKMKEKGDIPEGYSVSREKKERFSLILESASTNQTSMYLCASSFETGFHEQYFGPGTRLTVT.

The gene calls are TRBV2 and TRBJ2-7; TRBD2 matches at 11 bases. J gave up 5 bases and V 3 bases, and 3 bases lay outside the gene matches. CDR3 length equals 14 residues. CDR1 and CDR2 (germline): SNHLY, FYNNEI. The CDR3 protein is CASSETSGTHEQYF. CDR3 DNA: TGTGCCAGCAGTGAGACTAGCGGGACCCACGAGCAGTACTTC.

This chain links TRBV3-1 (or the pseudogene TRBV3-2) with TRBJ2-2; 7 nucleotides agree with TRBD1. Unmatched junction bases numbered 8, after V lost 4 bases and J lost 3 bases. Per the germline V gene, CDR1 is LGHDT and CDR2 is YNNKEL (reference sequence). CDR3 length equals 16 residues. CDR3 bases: TGTGCCAGCAGCCGTTTACAGGGGATCGACACCGGGGAGCTGTTTTTT. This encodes CASSRLQGIDTGELFF.

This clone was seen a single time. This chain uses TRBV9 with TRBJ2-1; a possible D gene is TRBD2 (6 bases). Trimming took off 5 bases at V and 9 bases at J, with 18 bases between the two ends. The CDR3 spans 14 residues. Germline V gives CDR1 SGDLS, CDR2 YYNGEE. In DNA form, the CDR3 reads TGTGCCAGCAGTCATCCGGGACTCCACCTTGAGCAGTTCTTC. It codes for CASSHPGLHLEQFF.

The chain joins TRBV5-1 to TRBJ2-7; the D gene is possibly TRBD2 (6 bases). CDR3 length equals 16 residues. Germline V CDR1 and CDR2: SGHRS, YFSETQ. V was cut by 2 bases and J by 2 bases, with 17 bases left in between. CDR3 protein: CASSLEPGTGTYEQYF. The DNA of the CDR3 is TGCGCCAGCAGCTTAGAGCCCGGGACTGGGACCTACGAGCAGTACTTC.

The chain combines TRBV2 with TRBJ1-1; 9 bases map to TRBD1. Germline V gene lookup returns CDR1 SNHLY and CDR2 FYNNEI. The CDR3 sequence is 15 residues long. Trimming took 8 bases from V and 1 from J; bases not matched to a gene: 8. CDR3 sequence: CASSRDRVRNTEAFF. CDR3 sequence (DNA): TGTGCCAGCTCTCGGGACAGGGTGAGGAACACTGAAGCTTTCTTT. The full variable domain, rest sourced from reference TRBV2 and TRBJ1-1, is EPEVTQTPSHQVTQMGQEVILRCVPISNHLYFYWYRQILGQKVEFLVSFYNNEISEKSEIFDDQFSVERPDGSNFTLKIRSTKLEDSAMYFCASSRDRVRNTEAFFGQGTRLTVV.

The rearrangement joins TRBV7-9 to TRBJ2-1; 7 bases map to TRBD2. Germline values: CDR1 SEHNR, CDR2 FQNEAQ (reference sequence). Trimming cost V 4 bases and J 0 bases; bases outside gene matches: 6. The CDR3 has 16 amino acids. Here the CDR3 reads CASSSSSGGSYNEQFF. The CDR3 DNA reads TGTGCCAGCAGCTCATCTAGCGGCGGCTCCTACAATGAGCAGTTCTTC.

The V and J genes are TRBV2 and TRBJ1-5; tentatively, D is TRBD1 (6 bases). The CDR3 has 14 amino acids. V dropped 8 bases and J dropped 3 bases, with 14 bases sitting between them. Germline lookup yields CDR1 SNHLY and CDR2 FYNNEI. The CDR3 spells CASLRGGSNQPQHF. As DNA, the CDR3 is TGTGCCAGCCTCAGGGGTGGATCCAATCAGCCCCAGCATTTT.

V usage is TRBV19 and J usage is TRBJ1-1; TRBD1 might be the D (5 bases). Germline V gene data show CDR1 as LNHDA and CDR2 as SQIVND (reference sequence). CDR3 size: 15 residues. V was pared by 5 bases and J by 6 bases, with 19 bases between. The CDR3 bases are TGTGCCAGTAGTCTCCTAGGTGGGGGAGGGGCTGAAGCTTTCTTT. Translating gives CASSLLGGGGAEAFF.

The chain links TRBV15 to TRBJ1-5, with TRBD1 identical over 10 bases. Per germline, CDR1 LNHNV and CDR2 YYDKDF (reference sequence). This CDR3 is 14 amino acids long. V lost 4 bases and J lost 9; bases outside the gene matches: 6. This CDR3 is CATSTRQGARPQHF. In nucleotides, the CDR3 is TGTGCCACCAGCACTCGACAGGGGGCAAGGCCCCAGCATTTT.

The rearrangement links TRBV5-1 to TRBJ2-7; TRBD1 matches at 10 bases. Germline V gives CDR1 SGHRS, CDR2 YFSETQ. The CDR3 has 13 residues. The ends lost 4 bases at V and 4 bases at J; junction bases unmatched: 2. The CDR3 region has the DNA TGCGCCAGCAGCGGGGGACAGGGGTACGAGCAGTACTTC. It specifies CASSGGQGYEQYF.

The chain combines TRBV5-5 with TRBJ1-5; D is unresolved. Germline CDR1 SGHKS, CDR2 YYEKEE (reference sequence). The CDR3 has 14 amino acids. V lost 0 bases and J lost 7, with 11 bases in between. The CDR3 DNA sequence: TGTGCCAGCAGCTTGGAGTTCTCCAGGCAGCCCCAGCATTTT. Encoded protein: CASSLEFSRQPQHF.